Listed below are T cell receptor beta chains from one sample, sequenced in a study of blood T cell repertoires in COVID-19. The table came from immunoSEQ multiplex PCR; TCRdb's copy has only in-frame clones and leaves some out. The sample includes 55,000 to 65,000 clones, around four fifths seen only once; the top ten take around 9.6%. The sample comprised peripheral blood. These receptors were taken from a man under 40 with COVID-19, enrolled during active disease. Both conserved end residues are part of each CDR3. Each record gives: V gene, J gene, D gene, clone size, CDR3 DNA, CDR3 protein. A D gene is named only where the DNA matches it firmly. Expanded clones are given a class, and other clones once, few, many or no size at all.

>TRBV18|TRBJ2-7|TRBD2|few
TGTGCCAGCTCAGTTCGACTAGCGGGAGCCGAGCAGTACTTC
CASSVRLAGAEQYF
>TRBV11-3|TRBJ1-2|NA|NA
TGTGCCAGCACCCCCCCGGCGGGGGTAGGCTACACCTTC
CASTPPAGVGYTF
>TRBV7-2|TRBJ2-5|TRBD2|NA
TGTGCCAGCAGCGTATTTAGCGGGCGTCAAGAGACCCAGTACTTC
CASSVFSGRQETQYF
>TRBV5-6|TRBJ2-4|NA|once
TGTGCCAGCAGCTTGGGCGGGGCGACCAAAAACATTCAGTACTTC
CASSLGGATKNIQYF
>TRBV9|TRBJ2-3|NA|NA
TGTGCCAGCAACGACGGCGGGAGCACAGATACGCAGTATTTT
CASNDGGSTDTQYF
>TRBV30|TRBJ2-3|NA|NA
TGTGCCTGGACGAGGCGGGGTGGCACAGATACGCAGTATTTT
CAWTRRGGTDTQYF
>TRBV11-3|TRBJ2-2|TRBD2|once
TGTGCCAGCAGGTCTAGCGGGAGTTCCGGGGAGCTGTTTTTT
CASRSSGSSGELFF
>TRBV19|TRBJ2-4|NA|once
TGTGCCAGTAGTATAGCGGGAGCCAAAAACATTCAGTACTTC
CASSIAGAKNIQYF
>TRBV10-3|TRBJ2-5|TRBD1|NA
TGTGCCATCAGCCGAGGACAGGGAAAGGACCAAGAGACCCAGTACTTC
CAISRGQGKDQETQYF
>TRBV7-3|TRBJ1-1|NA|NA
TGTGCCAGCAGCTTAAGGGGCAGGGGAAGGACTGAAGCTTTCTTT
CASSLRGRGRTEAFF
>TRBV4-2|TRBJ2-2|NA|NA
TGTGCCAGCAGCCCAGACCTGAACACCGGGGAGCTGTTTTTT
CASSPDLNTGELFF
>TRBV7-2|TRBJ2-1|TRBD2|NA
TGTGCCAGCAGCTTTGAAGCGGGAGTTAGGAATGAGCAGTTCTTC
CASSFEAGVRNEQFF
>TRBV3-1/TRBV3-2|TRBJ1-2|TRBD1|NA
TGTGCCAGCAGCCCAGGTCGGGACAGGGATTTCTATGGCTACACCTTC
CASSPGRDRDFYGYTF
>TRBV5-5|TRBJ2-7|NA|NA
TGTGCCAGCAGCTTGGGGGACTTCTCCTACGAGCAGTACTTC
CASSLGDFSYEQYF
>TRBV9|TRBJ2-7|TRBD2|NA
TGTGCCAGCAGCGTTTCTAGCGGGAGGACCTACGAGCAGTACTTC
CASSVSSGRTYEQYF
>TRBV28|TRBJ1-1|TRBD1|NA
TGTGCCAGCAGTCTCAACAGGGGAGAAGCTTTCTTT
CASSLNRGEAFF
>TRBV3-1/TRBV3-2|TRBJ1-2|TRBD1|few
TGTGCCAGCACCAGGGGGCATAATGGCTACACCTTC
CASTRGHNGYTF
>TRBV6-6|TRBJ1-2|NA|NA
TGTGCCAGCCGGAATATTCAGGGAAGTGGGGGCTACACCTTC
CASRNIQGSGGYTF
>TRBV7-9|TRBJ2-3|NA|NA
TGTGCCAGCAGCGCCTACAGGGAGAGCACAGATACGCAGTATTTT
CASSAYRESTDTQYF
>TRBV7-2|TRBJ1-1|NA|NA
TGTGCCAGCAGCCCTGGGCCCCAGATGAACACTGAAGCTTTCTTT
CASSPGPQMNTEAFF
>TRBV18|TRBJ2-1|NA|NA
TGTGCCAGCCGCGGCGCAACGTTTTTGGATGAGCAGTTCTTC
CASRGATFLDEQFF
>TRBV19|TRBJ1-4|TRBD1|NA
TGTGCCAGTAGTGCTGGACAGGGACATGAAAAACTGTTTTTT
CASSAGQGHEKLFF
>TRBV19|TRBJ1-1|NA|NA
TGTGCCAGTAGTAGCGAAATGAACACTGAAGCTTTCTTT
CASSSEMNTEAFF
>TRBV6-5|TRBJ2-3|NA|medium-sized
TGTGCCAGCAGTTCCTCCCAGGTCTCGGATACGCAGTATTTT
CASSSSQVSDTQYF
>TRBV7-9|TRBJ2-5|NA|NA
TGTGCCAGCAGCTTAGTAGGGAGTGAGACCCAGTACTTC
CASSLVGSETQYF
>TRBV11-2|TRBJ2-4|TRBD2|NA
TGTGCCAGCAGCTTCGGGGGGGGAGGGATTGCCAAAAACATTCAGTACTTC
CASSFGGGGIAKNIQYF
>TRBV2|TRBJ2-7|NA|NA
TGTGCCAGCAGCTACAGTTACGAGCAGTACTTC
CASSYSYEQYF
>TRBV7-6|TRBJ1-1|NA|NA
TGTGCCAGCAGCTTAGAAGGCAGGGGTTTGACTGAAGCTTTCTTT
CASSLEGRGLTEAFF
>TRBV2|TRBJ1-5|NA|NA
TGTGCCAGCAGTGGACGAGTCAGGGTTACAAATCAGCCCCAGCATTTT
CASSGRVRVTNQPQHF
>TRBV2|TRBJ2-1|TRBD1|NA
TGTGCCAGCAGTGATCCGGGACAGGGGGCCAAGAGCTCCTACAATGAGCAGTTCTTC
CASSDPGQGAKSSYNEQFF
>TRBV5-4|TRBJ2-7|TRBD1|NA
TGTGCCAGCAGCCTGCGGACAGGGGGCCGCAACTACGAGCAGTACTTC
CASSLRTGGRNYEQYF
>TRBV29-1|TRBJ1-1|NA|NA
TGCAGCGTTGTGGGGGACACATCGAACACTGAAGCTTTCTTT
CSVVGDTSNTEAFF
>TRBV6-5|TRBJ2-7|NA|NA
TGTGCCAGCAGACAGGGCCTCCTCTACGAGCAGTACTTC
CASRQGLLYEQYF
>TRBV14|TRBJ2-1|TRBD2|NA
TGTGCCAGCAGCCAAGCGCGGGAGGGCCACGGCAATGAGCAGTTCTTC
CASSQAREGHGNEQFF
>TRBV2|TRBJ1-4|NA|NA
TGTGCCAGCAGGCTTGACAGGTTTTCTGAAAAACTGTTTTTT
CASRLDRFSEKLFF
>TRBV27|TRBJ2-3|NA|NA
TGTGCCAGCAGTCCAAGCACAGATACGCAGTATTTT
CASSPSTDTQYF
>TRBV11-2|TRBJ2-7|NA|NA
TGTGCCAGCAGCCATAGCGGAAGTTTCAACGAGCAGTACTTC
CASSHSGSFNEQYF
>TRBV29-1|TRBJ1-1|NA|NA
TGCAGCGTTGAAGATCTAAGTGCGAGTGGAGCTTTCTTT
CSVEDLSASGAFF
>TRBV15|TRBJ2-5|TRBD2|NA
TGTGCCACCCAAGAGGGCGGGAGAGCCGAGACCCAGTACTTC
CATQEGGRAETQYF
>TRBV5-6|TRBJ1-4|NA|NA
TGTGCCAGTTACGCCCGGGCAACTAATGAAAAACTGTTTTTT
CASYARATNEKLFF